The sequence of this T cell receptor beta chain was determined in a study of T cell responses to AZD1222 COVID-19 vaccine. Turning to the study itself: Second-dose intervals of approximately 4 or approximately 12 weeks were pooled.

J gave up 7 bases and V 2 bases, and 9 bases lay outside the gene matches. The germline gives CDR1 MNHNS, CDR2 SASEGT. The CDR3 totals 15 residues. Whole-study findings and limits: Clonal diversity was possibly underestimated, and the donors were mostly white British, with more females.

TCRdb's copy holds only in-frame clones and misses some; the assay was immunoSEQ multiplex PCR. Here the sample spans approximately 100,000 clones, around nine tenths being singletons. Concerning this clone: Its antigen is still unknown. This specimen includes other DNA sequences encoding the same CDR3.

The source is an adult in good health. Sequenced material: peripheral blood, taken on day 0 of AZD1222 vaccination. The genes are TRBV6-1 and TRBJ2-7; TRBD2 matches 9 bases. CDR3 amino acids: CASSEKIAGGHEQYF. The CDR3 nucleotides are TGTGCCAGCAGTGAAAAAATCGCGGGGGGGCATGAGCAGTACTTC.